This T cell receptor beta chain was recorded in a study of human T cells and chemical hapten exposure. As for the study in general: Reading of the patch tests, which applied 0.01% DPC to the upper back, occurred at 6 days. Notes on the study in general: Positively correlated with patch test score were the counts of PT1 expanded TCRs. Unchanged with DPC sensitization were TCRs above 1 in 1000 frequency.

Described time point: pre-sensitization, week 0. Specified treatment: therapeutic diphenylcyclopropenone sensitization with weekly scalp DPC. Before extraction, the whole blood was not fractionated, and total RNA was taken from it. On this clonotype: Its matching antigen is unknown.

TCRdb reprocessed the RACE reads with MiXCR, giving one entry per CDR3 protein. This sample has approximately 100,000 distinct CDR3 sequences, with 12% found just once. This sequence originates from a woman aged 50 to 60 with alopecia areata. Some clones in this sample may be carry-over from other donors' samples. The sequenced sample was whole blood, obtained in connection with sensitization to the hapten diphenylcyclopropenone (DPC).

CDR3 region: CASSQAGRFPYEQYF. For the CDR3, the DNA is TGTGCCAGCAGCCAGGCGGGCCGTTTCCCCTACGAGCAGTACTTC. The chain recombines TRBV11-2 with TRBJ2-7; tentatively, D is TRBD2 (5 bases). V lost 5 bases and J lost 2, with 16 bases in between. From germline, CDR1 is SGHAT and CDR2 FQNNGV. CDR3 length: 15 residues.